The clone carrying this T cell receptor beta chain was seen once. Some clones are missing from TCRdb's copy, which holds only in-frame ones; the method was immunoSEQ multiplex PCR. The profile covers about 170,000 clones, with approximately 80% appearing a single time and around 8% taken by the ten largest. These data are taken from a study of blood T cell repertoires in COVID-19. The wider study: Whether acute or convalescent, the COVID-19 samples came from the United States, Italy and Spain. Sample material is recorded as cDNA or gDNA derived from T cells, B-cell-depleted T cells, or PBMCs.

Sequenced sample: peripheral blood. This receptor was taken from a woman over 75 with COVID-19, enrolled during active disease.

This chain's CDR3 is CASSFPGQFFTYTF. The CDR3 region has the DNA TGTGCCAGTAGTTTCCCGGGACAGTTTTTCACGTACACCTTC. The chain carries TRBV19 and TRBJ1-2, with TRBD1 matching over 7 bases. The CDR3 has 14 amino acids. With V trimmed by 5 bases and J by 11 bases, 14 bases remained unmatched. Germline V CDR1 and CDR2: LNHDA, SQIVND (reference sequence).